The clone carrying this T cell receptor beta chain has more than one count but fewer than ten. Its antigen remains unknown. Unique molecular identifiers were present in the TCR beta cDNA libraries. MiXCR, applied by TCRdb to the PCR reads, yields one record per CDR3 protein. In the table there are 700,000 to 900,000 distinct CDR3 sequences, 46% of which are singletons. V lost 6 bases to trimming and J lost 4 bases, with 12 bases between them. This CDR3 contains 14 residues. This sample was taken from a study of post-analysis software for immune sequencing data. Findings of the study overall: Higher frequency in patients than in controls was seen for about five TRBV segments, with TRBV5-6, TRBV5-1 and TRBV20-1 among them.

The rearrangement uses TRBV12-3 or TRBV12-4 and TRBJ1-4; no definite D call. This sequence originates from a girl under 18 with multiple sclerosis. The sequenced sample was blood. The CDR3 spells CASSPGGVNEKLFF. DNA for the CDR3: TGTGCCAGCAGCCCGGGAGGAGTTAATGAAAAACTGTTTTTT.